This TCR beta chain was profiled in a study of blood T cells in healthy people across ages. The use of a sample-barcoded 5' primer and a J-beta primer mix characterized a second PCR of about 7 to 12 cycles. At least 2.5 million CDR3-containing paired-end reads were obtained per sample. TCRdb used MiXCR to reprocess the 5' RACE reads, holding one entry per CDR3 protein. The sample holds approximately 800,000 distinct CDR3 sequences; about three fifths are singletons and the top ten take over 20%. This CDR3 comprises 20 residues. The V gene end was trimmed by 11 bases and the J gene end by 1 base; junction bases not matched to a gene: 25. Germline loops: CDR1 MNHEY, CDR2 SMNVEV (reference sequence).

V is TRBV27 and J is TRBJ2-1; TRBD2 matches at 8 bases. This clonotype originated in a man younger than 40 in good health. Sequenced material: blood. The CDR3 region is CAPPVGPSGWGPGSYNEQFF. The DNA for the CDR3 is TGTGCCCCACCTGTCGGTCCTAGCGGGTGGGGGCCGGGGTCCTACAATGAGCAGTTCTTC.